Reported below is one T cell receptor beta chain. The data were taken from a study of blood T cell repertoires in COVID-19. In the study overall: Acute and convalescent COVID-19 samples came from the United States, Italy and Spain. The analysed material was cDNA or gDNA that came from T cells, B-cell-depleted T cells, or PBMCs.

The CDR3 is 14 amino acids. Germline trimming cut 5 bases from V and 3 bases from J; bases unmatched to any gene: 3. Profiling relied on immunoSEQ multiplex PCR, and the TCRdb table lists in-frame clones only, not all of them. The data contain about 250,000 clones, around nine tenths of them singletons. The sequenced sample was peripheral blood. This rearrangement joins TRBV5-3 to TRBJ1-4; 8 bases are a match to TRBD1. TRBV5-3 is marked as an open reading frame, function uncertain. The clonotype comes from a woman aged 60-75 years who had recovered from COVID-19. DNA of the CDR3: TGTGCCAGAAGAAAGGACAGGGCTAATGAAAAACTGTTTTTT. Translation: CARRKDRANEKLFF.